The table lists the clone carrying this TCR beta chain with a few counts. Its cognate antigen is unknown. Incorporated into the TCR beta cDNA libraries were unique molecular identifiers, which served to reduce PCR and sequencing biases. It was from about 0.94 to 9.7 million T cells that some 460,000 cDNA molecules came. Each CDR3 protein is one row after TCRdb ran MiXCR on the PCR reads. The repertoire holds 500,000 to 600,000 distinct CDR3 sequences, with around 47% as singletons. The sample is drawn from a study of post-analysis software for immune sequencing data. Study-level points and caveats: Normalized Chao1 diversity was significantly lower in multiple sclerosis patients than in controls. Five TRBV segments were more frequent in patients than controls; TRBV5-6, TRBV5-1 and TRBV20-1 belonged to this group.

The CDR3 runs to 15 residues. Germline V gene data show CDR1 as MNHEY and CDR2 as SVGAGI. V was trimmed by 0 bases and J by 2 bases, leaving 11 bases between them. The source of this sequence is a girl aged 10 to 17 with multiple sclerosis. Material for sequencing was blood. The V and J genes are TRBV6-5 and TRBJ2-7; the D gene could be TRBD1 or TRBD2 (5 bases each). This chain's CDR3 is CASSYSPGPPYEQYF. DNA of the CDR3: TGTGCCAGCAGTTACTCCCCGGGACCCCCCTACGAGCAGTACTTC.